The clone carrying this TCR beta chain has more than one count but fewer than ten. As yet, its antigen is unknown. 5'RACE with constant-segment primers yielded barcoded, UMI-tagged TCR alpha and TCR beta cDNA libraries. Each CDR3 protein is one row after TCRdb ran MiXCR on the 5' RACE reads. This repertoire shows under 700,000 distinct CDR3 sequences, roughly 21% found once; its top ten account for around 12%. This sample was taken from a study of T-cell memory formation after mild COVID-19. Study-wide results and limits: Among clones peaking at day 37 in the second wave, SARS-CoV-2 specificity remained unconfirmed.

Trimming took 1 base from V and 7 from J, leaving 17 bases between them. The CDR3 length is 15 residues. Germline CDR1 reads SEHNR; CDR2 reads FQNEAQ (reference sequence). V and J are TRBV7-9 and TRBJ2-7; the D gene is possibly TRBD2 (6 bases). The sequence derives from an adult woman who had mild COVID-19 (a few samples of this study predate the infection). Cell type and time point are not known. Material: PBMCs or a T cell subset sorted from them (not recorded which). DNA for the CDR3: TGTGCCAGCAGCTTAGTGGGACTGGGGGTTTTGGAGCAGTACTTC. Translated: CASSLVGLGVLEQYF.